This T cell receptor beta chain was profiled in a study of blood T cell repertoires in COVID-19. Study overall: Collection of acute and convalescent COVID-19 samples took place in the United States, Italy and Spain.

Some clones are missing from TCRdb's copy, which holds only in-frame ones; the method was immunoSEQ multiplex PCR. The table includes approximately 250,000 clones, approximately 84% detected once. This clonotype originated in a man aged 45-65 years with acute or convalescent COVID-19. Sequencing input: peripheral blood.

CDR3 sequence reads: CASSLGASRLKGDEQFF. CDR3 in DNA: TGCGCCAGCAGCTTGGGGGCCTCTCGTCTCAAAGGCGATGAGCAGTTCTTC. The V gene is TRBV5-1, the J gene TRBJ2-1; D unresolved. Germline loops: CDR1 SGHRS, CDR2 YFSETQ. This CDR3 has 17 residues. The germline V and J ends were trimmed by 0 bases and 8 bases, with 21 bases remaining between them.